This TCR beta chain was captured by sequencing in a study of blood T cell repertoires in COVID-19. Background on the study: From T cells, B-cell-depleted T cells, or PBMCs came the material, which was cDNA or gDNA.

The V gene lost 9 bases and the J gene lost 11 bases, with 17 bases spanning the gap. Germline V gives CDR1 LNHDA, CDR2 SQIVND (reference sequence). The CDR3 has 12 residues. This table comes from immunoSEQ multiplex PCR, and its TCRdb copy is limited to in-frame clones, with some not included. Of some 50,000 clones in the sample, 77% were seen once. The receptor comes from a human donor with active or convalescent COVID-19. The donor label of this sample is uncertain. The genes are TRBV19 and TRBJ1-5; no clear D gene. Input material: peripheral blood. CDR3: CASHGGGQAQHF. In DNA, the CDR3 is TGTGCCAGCCATGGAGGCGGCCAGGCCCAGCATTTT.